This is a list of T cell receptor beta chains from one sample in a study of cytomegalovirus exposure and HLA in healthy donors. The protocol was immunoSEQ multiplex PCR, while the TCRdb copy is restricted to in-frame clones and leaves out a portion. The sample records roughly 130,000 clones, 75% to 90% being singletons. The sample comprised PBMCs. These receptors were obtained from a male donor in good health and CMV-seronegative. CDR3s include the opening cysteine and the closing phenylalanine or tryptophan. A D gene is named only where the DNA matches it firmly. Rows may omit the clone size; those that give it use once, few, many or a size class.

D	size	V	J	DNA	CDR3
TRBD2	NA	TRBV6-1	TRBJ2-5	TGTGCCAGCAGGCCGCCGGGGGGACAAGAGACCCAGTACTTC	CASRPPGGQETQYF
NA	NA	TRBV7-9	TRBJ1-4	TGTGCCAGCAGCTTACCGGCTAATGAAAAACTGTTTTTT	CASSLPANEKLFF
NA	NA	TRBV7-8	TRBJ1-5	TGTGCCAGCAGCTTAGCCGGGAGTGGCAGGTGGTATCAGCCCCAGCATTTT	CASSLAGSGRWYQPQHF
NA	once	TRBV27	TRBJ2-2	TGTGCCAGCAGTTTAATACTTAACACCGGGGAGCTGTTTTTT	CASSLILNTGELFF
NA	NA	TRBV27	TRBJ2-2	TGTGCCAGCATCGAAGTCGGGTCCGGGGAGCTGTTTTTT	CASIEVGSGELFF
TRBD1	NA	TRBV2	TRBJ2-7	TGTGCCAGCAGTAACAGACAGGGATTCGAGCAGTACTTC	CASSNRQGFEQYF
NA	NA	TRBV5-8	TRBJ1-5	TGTGCCAGCAGCCCTAGGGGAGGAAGTCAGCCCCAGCATTTT	CASSPRGGSQPQHF
NA	NA	TRBV5-5	TRBJ1-3	TGTGCCAGCAGCTTGGTAGGGAGCTCTGGAAACACCATATATTTT	CASSLVGSSGNTIYF
NA	NA	TRBV2	TRBJ2-7	TGTGCCAGCACATACCGGACAGAGGGCTACGAGCAGTACTTC	CASTYRTEGYEQYF
NA	NA	TRBV13	TRBJ1-6	TGTGCCAGCAGCCCACAGGGAAGTAATTCACCCCTCCACTTT	CASSPQGSNSPLHF
NA	NA	TRBV6-1	TRBJ2-7	TGTGCCAGCAGTGAAAGGACAGAAGGGTCATACGAGCAGTACTTC	CASSERTEGSYEQYF
TRBD1	NA	TRBV18	TRBJ2-6	TGTGCCACGGGACAGGGAACTGGGGCCAACGTCCTGACTTTC	CATGQGTGANVLTF
TRBD1	NA	TRBV27	TRBJ1-1	TGTGCCAGCAGTTTATCGGCAGGGGGGAACACTGAAGCTTCCTTT	CASSLSAGGNTEASF
NA	NA	TRBV7-6	TRBJ2-7	TGTGCCAGCAGCTCCGGGGGAGCCGAACCCTACGAGCAGTACTTC	CASSSGGAEPYEQYF
TRBD1	NA	TRBV6-6	TRBJ2-7	TGTGCCAGCAGGACAGGGGTAATTGGCTACGAGCAGTACTTC	CASRTGVIGYEQYF
NA	NA	TRBV4-3	TRBJ1-2	TGCGCCAGCAGCCAATTCTCCCCGAAACAGGGCCAGGGGAACTATGGCTACACCTTC	CASSQFSPKQGQGNYGYTF
NA	few	TRBV9	TRBJ2-7	TGTGCCAGCAGCGTAGGAGATCGGAGGAACGAGCAGTACTTC	CASSVGDRRNEQYF
NA	NA	TRBV21-1	TRBJ1-5	TGTGCCAGCAGCAAAGGTTTTTGTGCAGGGGACAGCAATCAGCCCCAGCATTTT	CASSKGFCAGDSNQPQHF
TRBD1	few	TRBV6-6	TRBJ2-2	TGTGCCAGCAGAGGACAGGGGGAGACCGGGGAGCTGTTTTTT	CASRGQGETGELFF
TRBD1	NA	TRBV14	TRBJ2-7	TGTGCCAGCAGCCCCTTAGGGCAGGGGGCCTACGAGCAGTACTTC	CASSPLGQGAYEQYF
TRBD1	once	TRBV5-1	TRBJ1-5	TGCGCCAGCAGCAAGGACAGGGGGCAAAATCAGCCCCAGCATTTT	CASSKDRGQNQPQHF
NA	NA	TRBV19	TRBJ1-6	TGTGCCAGTAGTGTAACGGGAGGTAATTCACCCCTCCACTTT	CASSVTGGNSPLHF
NA	NA	TRBV11-3	TRBJ1-1	TGTGCCAGCAGCCAGCGGGTGAACACTGAAGCTTTCTTT	CASSQRVNTEAFF
TRBD2	NA	TRBV10-3	TRBJ2-2	TGTGCCATCAGTGGTTTGGGACAGACAAATAGCGGGGGGAACACCGGGGAGCTGTTTTTT	CAISGLGQTNSGGNTGELFF
NA	NA	TRBV28	TRBJ2-7	TGTGCCAGCAGTTTATTCTACGAGCAGTACTTC	CASSLFYEQYF
NA	NA	TRBV11-2	TRBJ2-3	TGTGCCAGCAGCTTAGATGCACTAGGCACAGATACGCAGTATTTT	CASSLDALGTDTQYF
NA	NA	TRBV10-2	TRBJ2-7	TGCGCCAGCAGTGAAATCGCCACGACTGGTTCCTACGAGCAGTACTTC	CASSEIATTGSYEQYF
NA	once	TRBV7-2	TRBJ1-5	TGTGCCAGCAGCTTAGCGCTTTTCGGGCAGCCCCAGCATTTT	CASSLALFGQPQHF
TRBD1	NA	TRBV4-1	TRBJ2-1	TGCGCCAGCAGGCAGACAGGGGACAATGAGCAGTTCTTC	CASRQTGDNEQFF
NA	NA	TRBV18	TRBJ1-1	TGTGCCAGCTCAGCACGACGGGAGGCTGAAGCTTTCTTT	CASSARREAEAFF
TRBD1	NA	TRBV27	TRBJ1-2	TGTGCCAGCAGTCGAGACAGGGGGCAGAATGGCTACACCTTC	CASSRDRGQNGYTF
NA	NA	TRBV5-6	TRBJ1-1	TGTGCCAGCAGCTCTCTCCAGGAGGGGTTGAACACTGAAGCTTTCTTT	CASSSLQEGLNTEAFF
TRBD1	NA	TRBV29-1	TRBJ2-7	TGCAGCGTTGCCGGGACAGGGATTTACGAGCAGTACTTC	CSVAGTGIYEQYF
NA	NA	TRBV9	TRBJ2-6	TGTGCCAGCAGGAGCTCTGGGGCCAACGGCCTGACTTTC	CASRSSGANGLTF
NA	NA	TRBV10-3	TRBJ2-3	TGTGCCATCAGAGTTTTACAGGGTGGAGGCACAGATACGCAGTATTTT	CAIRVLQGGGTDTQYF
TRBD2	NA	TRBV10-1	TRBJ2-5	TGCGCCAGCAGTTCAACCCTAGCGGGAATACAGTACTTC	CASSSTLAGIQYF
TRBD1	NA	TRBV9	TRBJ2-6	TGTGCCAGCAGCACCCGACAGGGTGATCCCTCTGGGGCCAACGTCCTGACTTTC	CASSTRQGDPSGANVLTF